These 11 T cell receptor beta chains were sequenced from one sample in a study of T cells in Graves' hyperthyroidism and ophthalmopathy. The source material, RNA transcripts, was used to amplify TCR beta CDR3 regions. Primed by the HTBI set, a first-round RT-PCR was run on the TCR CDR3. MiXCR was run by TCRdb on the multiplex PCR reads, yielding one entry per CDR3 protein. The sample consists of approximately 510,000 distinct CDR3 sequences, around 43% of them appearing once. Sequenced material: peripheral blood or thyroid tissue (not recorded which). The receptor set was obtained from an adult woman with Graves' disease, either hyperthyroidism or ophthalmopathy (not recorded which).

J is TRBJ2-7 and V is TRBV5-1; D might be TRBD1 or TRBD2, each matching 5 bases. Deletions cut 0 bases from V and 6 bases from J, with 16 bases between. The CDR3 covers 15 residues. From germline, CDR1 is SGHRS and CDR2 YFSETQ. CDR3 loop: CASSLEGPRASEQYF. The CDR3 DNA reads TGCGCCAGCAGCTTGGAGGGACCCCGGGCCAGCGAGCAGTACTTC.

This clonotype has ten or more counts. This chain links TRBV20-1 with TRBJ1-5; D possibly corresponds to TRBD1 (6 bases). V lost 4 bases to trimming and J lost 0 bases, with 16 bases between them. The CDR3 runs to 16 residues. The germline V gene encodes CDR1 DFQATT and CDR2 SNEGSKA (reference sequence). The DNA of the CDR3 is TGCAGTGCTACCCGAGGGACAACCGATAGCAATCAGCCCCAGCATTTT. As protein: CSATRGTTDSNQPQHF.

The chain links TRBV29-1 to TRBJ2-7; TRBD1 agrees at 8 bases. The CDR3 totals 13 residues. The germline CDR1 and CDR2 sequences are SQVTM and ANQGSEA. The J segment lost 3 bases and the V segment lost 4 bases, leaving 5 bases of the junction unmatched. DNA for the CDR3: TGCAGCGTTGGCTGGGACAGGAACTACGAGCAGTACTTC. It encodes CSVGWDRNYEQYF.

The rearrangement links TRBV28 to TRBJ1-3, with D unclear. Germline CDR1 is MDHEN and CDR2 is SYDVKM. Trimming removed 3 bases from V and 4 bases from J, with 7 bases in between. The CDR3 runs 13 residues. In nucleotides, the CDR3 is TGTGCCAGCAGTTTTGGAGTCGGAAACACCATATATTTT. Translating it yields CASSFGVGNTIYF.

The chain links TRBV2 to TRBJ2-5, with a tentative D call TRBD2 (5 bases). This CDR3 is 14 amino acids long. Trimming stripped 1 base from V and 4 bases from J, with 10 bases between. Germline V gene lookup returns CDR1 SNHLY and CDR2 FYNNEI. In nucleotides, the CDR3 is TGTGCCAGCAGTGAAGGAGGGAGTGTAGAGACCCAGTACTTC. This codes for CASSEGGSVETQYF. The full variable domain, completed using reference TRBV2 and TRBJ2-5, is EPEVTQTPSHQVTQMGQEVILRCVPISNHLYFYWYRQILGQKVEFLVSFYNNEISEKSEIFDDQFSVERPDGSNFTLKIRSTKLEDSAMYFCASSEGGSVETQYFGPGTRLLVL.

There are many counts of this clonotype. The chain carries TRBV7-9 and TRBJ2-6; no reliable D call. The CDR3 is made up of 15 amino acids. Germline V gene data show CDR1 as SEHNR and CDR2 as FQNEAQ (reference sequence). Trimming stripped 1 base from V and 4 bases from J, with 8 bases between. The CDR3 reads CASSLGALGANVLTF. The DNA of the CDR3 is TGTGCCAGCAGCTTAGGGGCTCTGGGGGCCAACGTCCTGACTTTC.

CDR3 amino acids: CASRLRGLASYEQYF. As DNA, the CDR3 is TGTGCCAGCAGGCTCCGGGGACTGGCCTCCTACGAGCAGTACTTC. The gene calls are TRBV2 and TRBJ2-7, with a weak D call TRBD2 (6 bases). The CDR3 covers 15 residues. Trimming pared 6 bases from V and 0 bases from J, leaving 15 bases between. The germline gives CDR1 SNHLY, CDR2 FYNNEI.

The CDR3 DNA follows: TGTGCCAGCAGCTTACATCGGTTCAGGGAAGAGACCCAGTACTTC. This codes for CASSLHRFREETQYF. The chain employs TRBV7-8 and TRBJ2-5, with D tentatively TRBD1 (5 bases). The V gene lost 2 bases and the J gene lost 3 bases, with 13 bases spanning the gap. Germline V gene data show CDR1 as SGHVS and CDR2 as FQNEAQ. The CDR3 is 15 amino acids.

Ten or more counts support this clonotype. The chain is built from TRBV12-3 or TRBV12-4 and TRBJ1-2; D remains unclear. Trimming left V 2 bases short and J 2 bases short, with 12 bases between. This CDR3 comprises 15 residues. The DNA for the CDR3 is TGTGCCAGCAGTTTATCCGGAATTACGAACTATGGCTACACCTTC. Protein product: CASSLSGITNYGYTF.

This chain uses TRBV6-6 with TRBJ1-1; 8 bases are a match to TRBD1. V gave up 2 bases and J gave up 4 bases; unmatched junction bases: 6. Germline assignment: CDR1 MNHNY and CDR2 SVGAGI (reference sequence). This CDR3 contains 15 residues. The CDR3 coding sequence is TGTGCCAGCAGTTACCCCCTGCAGGGGGCCACTGAAGCTTTCTTT. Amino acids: CASSYPLQGATEAFF.

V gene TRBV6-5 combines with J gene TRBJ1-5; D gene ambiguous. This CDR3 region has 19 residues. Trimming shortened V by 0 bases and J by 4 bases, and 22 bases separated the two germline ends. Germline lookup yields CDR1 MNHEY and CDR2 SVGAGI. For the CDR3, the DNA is TGTGCCAGCAGTTACTCGATGCTAGCGGGAGAAAGGAAGAATCAGCCCCAGCATTTT. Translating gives CASSYSMLAGERKNQPQHF.